These 31 T cell receptor beta chains were all obtained from the same sample, sequenced in a study of T cell changes during pregnancy in multiple sclerosis. Sequencing was performed with immunoSEQ multiplex PCR; in TCRdb, only in-frame clones are kept and a portion is missing. The sample comprises more than 30,000 clones, over 80% of which are singletons, and 1.2% rests with the top ten. Material for sequencing was PBMCs (not recorded whether the cells were cultured). These receptors all stem from a female donor with multiple sclerosis, enrolled in a pregnancy study.

The J gene is TRBJ1-1, the V gene TRBV28; 7 positions match TRBD1. Unmatched junction bases numbered 3, after V lost 2 bases and J lost 0 bases. Germline V gene sequence: CDR1 MDHEN, CDR2 SYDVKM. The CDR3 runs to 15 residues. The CDR3 nucleotides read TGTGCCAGCAGTTTACTGGACAGGCTGAACACTGAAGCTTTCTTT. This translates into CASSLLDRLNTEAFF.

The V gene is TRBV9, the J gene TRBJ2-3; 8 bases match TRBD1. The J segment lost 4 bases and the V segment lost 2 bases, leaving 12 bases of the junction unmatched. CDR3 size: 17 residues. CDR1 and CDR2 (germline): SGDLS, YYNGEE. The CDR3 coding sequence is TGTGCCAGCAGCGTTACACTAGGACAGGGAGTCCCAGATACGCAGTATTTT. Protein product: CASSVTLGQGVPDTQYF. The full variable domain, rest sourced from reference TRBV9 and TRBJ2-3, is DSGVTQTPKHLITATGQRVTLRCSPRSGDLSVYWYQQSLDQGLQFLIQYYNGEERAKGNILERFSAQQFPDLHSELNLSSLELGDSALYFCASSVTLGQGVPDTQYFGPGTRLTVL.

The chain has TRBV5-6 and TRBJ2-2, with D hard to call. The CDR3 is 16 amino acids. With 1 base removed from V and 7 bases from J, the gap between germline ends came to 17 bases. The germline V gene has CDR1 SGHDT and CDR2 YYEEEE. The DNA of the CDR3 is TGTGCCAGCAGCTTGTTTAACGGCCCTCTGAGCGGGGAGCTGTTTTTT. It encodes CASSLFNGPLSGELFF.

The chain is built from TRBV7-9 and TRBJ2-7; D unclear. The germline gives CDR1 SEHNR, CDR2 FQNEAQ (reference sequence). Trimming shortened V by 2 bases and J by 1 base, and 6 bases separated the two germline ends. The CDR3 consists of 13 residues. CDR3 loop: CASSLRASYEQYF. The CDR3 region has the DNA TGTGCCAGCAGCTTACGGGCTTCCTACGAGCAGTACTTC. Variable domain in full (rest from reference TRBV7-9 and TRBJ2-7): DTGVSQNPRHKITKRGQNVTFRCDPISEHNRLYWYRQTLGQGPEFLTYFQNEAQLEKSRLLSDRFSAERPKGSFSTLEIQRTEQGDSAMYLCASSLRASYEQYFGPGTRLTVT.

The chain couples TRBV6-6 to TRBJ1-1, with D perhaps TRBD1 (5 bases). CDR1 and CDR2 (germline): MNHNY, SVGAGI (reference sequence). V dropped 2 bases and J dropped 1 base, with 8 bases sitting between them. The CDR3 runs 14 residues. This chain's CDR3 is CASSYPGGNTEAFF. In DNA, the CDR3 is TGTGCCAGCAGTTACCCGGGGGGGAACACTGAAGCTTTCTTT.

This sequence joins TRBV29-1 and TRBJ2-7; no firm D call. V lost 5 bases and J lost 6, with 11 bases in between. This CDR3 is 11 amino acids long. Per the germline V gene, CDR1 is SQVTM and CDR2 is ANQGSEA. CDR3 nucleotides: TGCAGCGTTTCCCCGGGCCCCGAGCAGTACTTC. Its protein is CSVSPGPEQYF.

The chain is built from TRBV7-9 and TRBJ2-3, with 8 positions matching TRBD2. CDR1 and CDR2 from the germline V gene are SEHNR and FQNEAQ (reference sequence). This CDR3 region has 17 residues. Unmatched junction bases numbered 11, after V lost 0 bases and J lost 6 bases. This chain's CDR3 is CASSLAGSSGSEDTQYF. CDR3 sequence (DNA): TGTGCCAGCAGCTTAGCGGGATCAAGCGGGAGTGAGGATACGCAGTATTTT.

The rearrangement uses TRBV21-1 and TRBJ1-1; the D segment call TRBD1 is taken from the table without a DNA check. TRBV21-1 corresponds to a pseudogene. This CDR3 spans 20 amino acids. The CDR3 loop is CANAHGHPRRTGTGHTEAFF. CDR3 nucleotides: TGTGCCAATGCACACGGACACCCGCGACGTACAGGGACAGGGCACACTGAAGCTTTCTTT.

The V gene is TRBV20-1, the J gene TRBJ1-3; D not resolved. The CDR3 is 11 amino acids. Germline loops: CDR1 DFQATT, CDR2 SNEGSKA (reference sequence). V gave up 8 bases and J gave up 1 base, with 6 bases separating them. The CDR3: CSSRSGNTIYF. CDR3 bases: TGCAGTAGCCGTTCTGGAAACACCATATATTTT.

The chain carries TRBV10-3 and TRBJ2-7; TRBD2 agrees at 8 bases. The CDR3 is made up of 16 amino acids. Per the germline V gene, CDR1 is ENHRY and CDR2 is SYGVKD. Losses at the gene ends were 10 bases for V and 2 bases for J; bases not matched to a gene: 16. The CDR3 here is CATRPTLAGGTYEQYF. The CDR3 DNA follows: TGTGCCACGCGCCCTACGCTAGCGGGCGGGACCTACGAGCAGTACTTC.

V gene TRBV30 combines with J gene TRBJ2-1; TRBD2 matches at 13 bases. CDR1 is GTSNPN and CDR2 is SVGIG in the germline V gene (reference sequence). This CDR3 is 15 amino acids long. The V gene end was trimmed by 4 bases and the J gene end by 7 bases; junction bases not matched to a gene: 7. CDR3 sequence (DNA): TGTGCCTGGACCCCGGGGACTAGCGGGAATAATGAGCAGTTCTTC. Its protein is CAWTPGTSGNNEQFF.

The rearrangement links TRBV10-3 to TRBJ1-2; no reliable D call. This CDR3 is 13 amino acids long. V was trimmed by 3 bases and J by 2 bases, leaving 7 bases between them. Germline V gives CDR1 ENHRY, CDR2 SYGVKD. The chain's CDR3 is CAISETGNYGYTF. For the CDR3, the DNA is TGTGCCATCAGTGAAACGGGAAACTATGGCTACACCTTC.

V is TRBV5-5 and J is TRBJ1-1, with D maybe TRBD1 (5 bases). This CDR3 has 14 amino acids. The ends were cut back, 4 bases at V and 6 bases at J, with 16 bases in the middle. Germline CDR1 is SGHKS and CDR2 is YYEKEE (reference sequence). CDR3 region: CASSLLGLGAEAFF. For the CDR3, the DNA is TGTGCCAGCAGCCTTTTGGGGCTGGGGGCTGAAGCTTTCTTT.

The chain is built from TRBV7-2 and TRBJ1-1; D is unresolved. The germline gives CDR1 SGHTA, CDR2 FQGNSA. The CDR3 is 16 residues long. V was trimmed by 5 bases and J by 3 bases, leaving 19 bases between them. The DNA of the CDR3 is TGTGCCAGCAGCCCGCGGACCGGGATGGTCGACACTGAAGCTTTCTTT. This codes for CASSPRTGMVDTEAFF.

This chain connects TRBV4-1 to TRBJ2-7; D not certain. The CDR3 length is 14 residues. Looked up from germline, CDR1 is MGHRA and CDR2 is YSYEKL. The V gene lost 0 bases and the J gene lost 3 bases, with 9 bases spanning the gap. The CDR3 is CASSQDARDYEQYF. CDR3 nucleotides: TGCGCCAGCAGCCAAGATGCCAGAGACTACGAGCAGTACTTC.

This clone was observed a single time. CDR3 DNA: TGTGCCAGCAGTTTCAACCGGGAATACTATGGCTACACCTTC. This sequence encodes CASSFNREYYGYTF. The chain recombines TRBV6-5 with TRBJ1-2; D not certain. V was trimmed by 4 bases and J by 3 bases, leaving 12 bases between them. CDR1 and CDR2 (germline): MNHEY, SVGAGI. CDR3 length: 14 amino acids.

This rearrangement joins TRBV2 to TRBJ1-5; D gene ambiguous. There are 17 residues in the CDR3. Trimming pared 3 bases from V and 2 bases from J, leaving 17 bases between. Germline V gene lookup returns CDR1 SNHLY and CDR2 FYNNEI. CDR3 region: CASSEAGFITGNQPQHF. The CDR3 nucleotides read TGTGCCAGCAGTGAGGCGGGGTTTATCACGGGCAATCAGCCCCAGCATTTT. The variable domain in full, with the rest retrieved from reference TRBV2 and TRBJ1-5, is EPEVTQTPSHQVTQMGQEVILRCVPISNHLYFYWYRQILGQKVEFLVSFYNNEISEKSEIFDDQFSVERPDGSNFTLKIRSTKLEDSAMYFCASSEAGFITGNQPQHFGDGTRLSIL.

The V gene is TRBV28, the J gene TRBJ1-2; 7 nucleotides match TRBD1. J lost 4 bases, V lost 6 bases, and 5 bases had no gene match. The CDR3 is 13 residues long. In germline, CDR1 is MDHEN, CDR2 SYDVKM. The CDR3 DNA reads TGTGCCAGCAGGACAGGGAAAGGCTATGGCTACACCTTC. Protein sequence: CASRTGKGYGYTF.

The chain combines TRBV6-1 with TRBJ2-5; 9 bases line up with TRBD2. This CDR3 comprises 15 residues. Germline V gene lookup returns CDR1 MNHNS and CDR2 SASEGT. V trimming: 2 bases; J trimming: 5 bases; junction bases outside the gene matches: 6. CDR3 residues: CASSEKAGGGETQYF. As DNA, the CDR3 is TGTGCCAGCAGTGAAAAGGCGGGAGGGGGCGAGACCCAGTACTTC.

The rearrangement links TRBV6-5 to TRBJ2-2, with D possibly being TRBD2 (6 bases). From germline, CDR1 is MNHEY and CDR2 SVGAGI. The ends were cut back, 4 bases at V and 0 bases at J, with 9 bases in the middle. This CDR3 spans 15 amino acids. The CDR3 sequence is CASSFGTANTGELFF. The DNA for the CDR3 is TGTGCCAGCAGTTTTGGGACTGCGAACACCGGGGAGCTGTTTTTT.

The genes are TRBV7-8 and TRBJ2-1; D ambiguous. Trimming left V 4 bases short and J 10 bases short, with 14 bases between. CDR1 and CDR2 from the germline V gene are SGHVS and FQNEAQ. The CDR3 covers 13 residues. The CDR3 region has the DNA TGTGCCAGCAGCTCCCGGTTGGGGTACGAGCAGTTCTTC. Translated: CASSSRLGYEQFF.

The V gene is TRBV19, the J gene TRBJ2-6; D unresolved. Germline V CDR1 and CDR2: LNHDA, SQIVND (reference sequence). The CDR3 consists of 15 residues. V gave up 5 bases and J gave up 0 bases, with 8 bases separating them. The CDR3 DNA reads TGTGCCAGTAGTCCCATAGCCTCTGGGGCCAACGTCCTGACTTTC. Protein product: CASSPIASGANVLTF.

This chain links TRBV7-9 with TRBJ2-1; D may match TRBD1 or TRBD2 (5 bases each). CDR1 and CDR2 from the germline V gene are SEHNR and FQNEAQ (reference sequence). This CDR3 spans 15 amino acids. V shed 6 bases and J shed 10 bases, with 22 bases lying between them. The CDR3 loop is CASSSYRGVACEQFF. The CDR3 DNA is TGTGCCAGCAGTTCCTACAGAGGGGTGGCTTGCGAGCAGTTCTTC.

CDR3 sequence (DNA): TGTGCCAGCAGCTTAGACGCTTCCTACGAGCAGTACTTC. It specifies CASSLDASYEQYF. V and J are TRBV7-3 and TRBJ2-7; D is uncertain. Germline lookup yields CDR1 SGHTA and CDR2 FQGTGA. This CDR3 has 13 amino acids. Trimming cost V 2 bases and J 1 base, with 6 bases left between them. The entire variable domain, with the rest obtained from reference TRBV7-3 and TRBJ2-7, is as follows: GAGVSQTPSNKVTEKGKYVELRCDPISGHTALYWYRQSLGQGPEFLIYFQGTGAADDSGLPNDRFFAVRPEGSVSTLKIQRTERGDSAVYLCASSLDASYEQYFGPGTRLTVT.

The chain carries TRBV11-1 and TRBJ2-1, with 11 positions matching TRBD2. V shed 3 bases, J shed 5 bases, and the junction held 9 bases outside the gene matches. Germline V gene data show CDR1 as SGHAT and CDR2 as FQDESV (reference sequence). This CDR3 comprises 17 residues. In DNA, the CDR3 is TGTGCCAGCAGCTTGGAGAACCGACTAGCGGGAAACAATGAGCAGTTCTTC. Translating gives CASSLENRLAGNNEQFF.

The chain carries TRBV11-2 and TRBJ1-2, with D unclear. The CDR3 spans 15 residues. CDR1 SGHAT and CDR2 FQNNGV come from the germline V gene. V gave up 3 bases and J gave up 3 bases, with 14 bases separating them. In DNA, the CDR3 is TGTGCCAGCAGCTTGGCCCAAAATCCTTACTATGGCTACACCTTC. This encodes CASSLAQNPYYGYTF. The complete variable domain, with remaining parts taken from reference TRBV11-2 and TRBJ1-2, reads EAGVAQSPRYKIIEKRQSVAFWCNPISGHATLYWYQQILGQGPKLLIQFQNNGVVDDSQLPKDRFSAERLKGVDSTLKIQPAKLEDSAVYLCASSLAQNPYYGYTFGSGTRLTVV.

Details on this clone: Sequence at one end of the junction differs from germline and may be a read error. CDR3 amino acids: CASRLDSVGGELFF. DNA of the CDR3: TGCGCCAGCAGATTGGACAGTGTGGGCGGGGAGCTGTTTTTT. This chain joins TRBV5-1 and TRBJ2-2; a possible D gene is TRBD1 (6 bases). The CDR3 is 14 residues long. From germline, CDR1 is SGHRS and CDR2 YFSETQ.

The chain employs TRBV5-1 and TRBJ2-1; the match to TRBD1 covers 10 bases. Germline assignment: CDR1 SGHRS and CDR2 YFSETQ. This CDR3 is 14 amino acids long. The J segment lost 12 bases and the V segment lost 5 bases, leaving 11 bases of the junction unmatched. Written as DNA, the CDR3 is TGCGCCAGCAGATCCACCGGGACAGGGGAGGGGCAGTTCTTC. Its protein product is CASRSTGTGEGQFF. The full variable domain, completed using reference TRBV5-1 and TRBJ2-1, is KAGVTQTPRYLIKTRGQQVTLSCSPISGHRSVSWYQQTPGQGLQFLFEYFSETQRNKGNFPGRFSGRQFSNSRSEMNVSTLELGDSALYLCASRSTGTGEGQFFGPGTRLTVL.

The V call is TRBV5-1, the J call TRBJ1-5; D may be TRBD1 (6 bases). The CDR3 totals 14 residues. CDR1 is SGHRS and CDR2 is YFSETQ in the germline V gene. The V end was cut by 0 bases, the J end by 4 bases, with 8 bases between. The CDR3 coding sequence is TGCGCCAGCAGCTTGGACAGGGAGAATCAGCCCCAGCATTTT. Protein sequence: CASSLDRENQPQHF.

This clone showed up just a few times. The rearrangement links TRBV28 to TRBJ1-1; D not certain. V lost 8 bases, J lost 0 bases, and 10 bases lay in between. The CDR3 is 13 amino acids. The V gene's germline CDR1 is MDHEN and CDR2 SYDVKM. The CDR3 loop reads CASSDPLNTEAFF. The CDR3, as DNA: TGTGCCAGCTCCGACCCTTTGAACACTGAAGCTTTCTTT. Variable domain in full (rest from reference TRBV28 and TRBJ1-1): DVKVTQSSRYLVKRTGEKVFLECVQDMDHENMFWYRQDPGLGLRLIYFSYDVKMKEKGDIPEGYSVSREKKERFSLILESASTNQTSMYLCASSDPLNTEAFFGQGTRLTVV.

By frequency in the sample, this clone is medium-sized. The rearrangement joins TRBV5-5 to TRBJ1-2; D is possibly TRBD1 (5 bases). Germline CDR1 SGHKS, CDR2 YYEKEE (reference sequence). The V end lost 0 bases, the J end lost 0 bases, and 12 bases lay between the germline ends. This CDR3 is built from 16 residues. The CDR3 is CASSLDAGGANYGYTF. The CDR3 DNA is TGTGCCAGCAGCTTGGATGCCGGGGGAGCTAACTATGGCTACACCTTC.